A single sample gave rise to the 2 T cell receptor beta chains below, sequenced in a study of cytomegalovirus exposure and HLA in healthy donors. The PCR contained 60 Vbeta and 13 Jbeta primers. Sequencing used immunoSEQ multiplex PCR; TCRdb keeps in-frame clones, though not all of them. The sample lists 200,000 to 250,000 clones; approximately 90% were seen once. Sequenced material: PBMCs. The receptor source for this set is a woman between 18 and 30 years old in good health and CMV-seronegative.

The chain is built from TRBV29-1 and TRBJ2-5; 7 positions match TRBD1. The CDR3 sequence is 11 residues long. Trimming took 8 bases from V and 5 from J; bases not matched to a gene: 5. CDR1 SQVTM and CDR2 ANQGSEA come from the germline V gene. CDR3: CSTTGLETQYF. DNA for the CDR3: TGCAGCACGACAGGGCTGGAGACCCAGTACTTC.

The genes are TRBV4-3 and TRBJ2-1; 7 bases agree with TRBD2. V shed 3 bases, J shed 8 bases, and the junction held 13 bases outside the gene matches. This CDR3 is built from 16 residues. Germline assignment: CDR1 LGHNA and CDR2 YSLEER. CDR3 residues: CASSQAQGGPGDEQFF. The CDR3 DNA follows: TGCGCCAGCAGCCAGGCGCAGGGAGGGCCGGGAGATGAGCAGTTCTTC.